The clone carrying this T cell receptor beta chain was picked up a small number of times. This entry belongs to a study of response to subunit inactivated influenza vaccine. TCRdb passed the RT-PCR reads through MiXCR, listing each CDR3 protein once. The sample includes approximately 480,000 distinct CDR3 sequences, around 9.9% seen only once; the top ten take roughly 12%. From germline, CDR1 is MNHEY and CDR2 SVGAGI. CDR3 length: 15 amino acids. Trimming removed 2 bases from V and 2 bases from J, with 13 bases in between. The source material was PBMCs from blood, sampled roughly 47 days after vaccination. This TCR was recovered from a man aged 50-59 years who received an inactivated influenza vaccine. This rearrangement joins TRBV6-5 to TRBJ2-7; weak D call: TRBD2 (7 bases). The CDR3 here is CASSYDRGDTYEQYF. The CDR3 coding sequence is TGTGCCAGCAGTTACGATCGGGGGGACACCTACGAGCAGTACTTC.